Listed here are 9 T cell receptor beta chains from one sample, sequenced in a study of blood T cell repertoires in COVID-19. Method: immunoSEQ multiplex PCR; TCRdb's copy keeps in-frame clones and lacks some. The profile covers about 240,000 clones, with around 87% appearing a single time and roughly 3.3% taken by the ten largest. The sequencing input was PBMCs or T cells enriched from blood (not recorded which). These TCRs come from a woman in her 40s with acute COVID-19.

The chain is built from TRBV4-2 and TRBJ2-1, with TRBD1 identical over 11 bases. Germline CDR1 and CDR2: LGHNA and YNFKEQ. CDR3 size: 16 residues. V shed 2 bases and J 7 bases; nucleotides not matched to a gene: 7. The DNA of the CDR3 is TGTGCCAGCAGCCAACCAGGGACAGGGGGTAAGAATGAGCAGTTCTTC. Its protein product is CASSQPGTGGKNEQFF.

The chain employs TRBV2 and TRBJ1-1, with D possibly being TRBD1 (6 bases). Trimming removed 10 bases at V and 1 base at J, with 10 bases between. This CDR3 is 12 amino acids long. The germline V gene has CDR1 SNHLY and CDR2 FYNNEI. In nucleotides, the CDR3 is TGTGCCACCACCAGGGGGAACACTGAAGCTTTCTTT. Amino acids: CATTRGNTEAFF.

This chain connects TRBV11-3 to TRBJ2-3, with 7 positions matching TRBD2. J lost 0 bases, V lost 6 bases, and 9 bases had no gene match. CDR1 is SGHNT, CDR2 YENEEA, per germline. The CDR3 totals 16 residues. The CDR3 bases are TGTGCCAGCAGAACCAGGCTTAGCGGGAGCACAGATACGCAGTATTTT. It translates to CASRTRLSGSTDTQYF.

V gene TRBV19 combines with J gene TRBJ2-2; 8 nucleotides align to TRBD1. V was pared by 4 bases and J by 2 bases, with 6 bases of the junction left unmatched. CDR1 and CDR2 from the germline V gene are LNHDA and SQIVND (reference sequence). The CDR3 is 16 residues long. CDR3 region: CASSSNRGINTGELFF. For the CDR3, the DNA is TGTGCCAGTAGTAGTAACAGGGGGATCAACACCGGGGAGCTGTTTTTT.

J is TRBJ2-4 and V is TRBV4-1; no reliable D call. V was clipped by 3 bases and J by 1 base, with 7 bases between them. This CDR3 has 14 residues. Looked up from germline, CDR1 is MGHRA and CDR2 is YSYEKL. This CDR3 reads CASSQAVAKNIQYF. The CDR3 region has the DNA TGCGCCAGCAGCCAGGCGGTGGCCAAAAACATTCAGTACTTC.

The chain uses TRBV14 and TRBJ1-6; the D is unclear. Trimming shortened V by 5 bases and J by 5 bases, and 10 bases separated the two germline ends. In germline, CDR1 is SGHDN, CDR2 FVKESK. The CDR3 sequence is 14 residues long. The CDR3 is CASSSRGNNSPLHF. The CDR3 DNA is TGTGCCAGCAGCTCCCGAGGCAATAATTCACCCCTCCACTTT.

This sequence joins TRBV25-1 and TRBJ1-1; 10 bases are a match to TRBD1. This CDR3 has 15 amino acids. The junction had 10 bases not matched to a gene; V was cut back by 7 bases and J by 5 bases. Per the germline V gene, CDR1 is MGHDK and CDR2 is SYGVNS. The CDR3 DNA reads TGTGCCAGCAACGGACAGGGGGGGAGAAGAACTGAAGCTTTCTTT. Amino acid sequence: CASNGQGGRRTEAFF. The full variable domain, completed using reference TRBV25-1 and TRBJ1-1, is EADIYQTPRYLVIGTGKKITLECSQTMGHDKMYWYQQDPGMELHLIHYSYGVNSTEKGDLSSESTVSRIRTEHFPLTLESARPSHTSQYLCASNGQGGRRTEAFFGQGTRLTVV.

The chain has TRBV12-5 and TRBJ2-2; possible D gene TRBD2, 5 bases. The V and J ends lost 2 bases and 6 bases respectively, with 10 bases between them. The CDR3 is 14 residues long. Germline-derived CDR1 and CDR2 are LGHNT and FRNRAP. The CDR3 DNA follows: TGTGCTAGTGGTTTGACCGGGGATGCCGGGGAGCTGTTTTTT. Amino acid sequence: CASGLTGDAGELFF.

The chain recombines TRBV7-9 with TRBJ1-2; D perhaps matches TRBD1 (5 bases). The germline gives CDR1 SEHNR, CDR2 FQNEAQ (reference sequence). This CDR3 has 15 amino acids. V was trimmed by 5 bases and J by 0 bases, leaving 13 bases between them. The CDR3 reads CASSTRTTSNYGYTF. In nucleotides, the CDR3 is TGTGCCAGCAGCACCCGGACAACCTCTAACTATGGCTACACCTTC.